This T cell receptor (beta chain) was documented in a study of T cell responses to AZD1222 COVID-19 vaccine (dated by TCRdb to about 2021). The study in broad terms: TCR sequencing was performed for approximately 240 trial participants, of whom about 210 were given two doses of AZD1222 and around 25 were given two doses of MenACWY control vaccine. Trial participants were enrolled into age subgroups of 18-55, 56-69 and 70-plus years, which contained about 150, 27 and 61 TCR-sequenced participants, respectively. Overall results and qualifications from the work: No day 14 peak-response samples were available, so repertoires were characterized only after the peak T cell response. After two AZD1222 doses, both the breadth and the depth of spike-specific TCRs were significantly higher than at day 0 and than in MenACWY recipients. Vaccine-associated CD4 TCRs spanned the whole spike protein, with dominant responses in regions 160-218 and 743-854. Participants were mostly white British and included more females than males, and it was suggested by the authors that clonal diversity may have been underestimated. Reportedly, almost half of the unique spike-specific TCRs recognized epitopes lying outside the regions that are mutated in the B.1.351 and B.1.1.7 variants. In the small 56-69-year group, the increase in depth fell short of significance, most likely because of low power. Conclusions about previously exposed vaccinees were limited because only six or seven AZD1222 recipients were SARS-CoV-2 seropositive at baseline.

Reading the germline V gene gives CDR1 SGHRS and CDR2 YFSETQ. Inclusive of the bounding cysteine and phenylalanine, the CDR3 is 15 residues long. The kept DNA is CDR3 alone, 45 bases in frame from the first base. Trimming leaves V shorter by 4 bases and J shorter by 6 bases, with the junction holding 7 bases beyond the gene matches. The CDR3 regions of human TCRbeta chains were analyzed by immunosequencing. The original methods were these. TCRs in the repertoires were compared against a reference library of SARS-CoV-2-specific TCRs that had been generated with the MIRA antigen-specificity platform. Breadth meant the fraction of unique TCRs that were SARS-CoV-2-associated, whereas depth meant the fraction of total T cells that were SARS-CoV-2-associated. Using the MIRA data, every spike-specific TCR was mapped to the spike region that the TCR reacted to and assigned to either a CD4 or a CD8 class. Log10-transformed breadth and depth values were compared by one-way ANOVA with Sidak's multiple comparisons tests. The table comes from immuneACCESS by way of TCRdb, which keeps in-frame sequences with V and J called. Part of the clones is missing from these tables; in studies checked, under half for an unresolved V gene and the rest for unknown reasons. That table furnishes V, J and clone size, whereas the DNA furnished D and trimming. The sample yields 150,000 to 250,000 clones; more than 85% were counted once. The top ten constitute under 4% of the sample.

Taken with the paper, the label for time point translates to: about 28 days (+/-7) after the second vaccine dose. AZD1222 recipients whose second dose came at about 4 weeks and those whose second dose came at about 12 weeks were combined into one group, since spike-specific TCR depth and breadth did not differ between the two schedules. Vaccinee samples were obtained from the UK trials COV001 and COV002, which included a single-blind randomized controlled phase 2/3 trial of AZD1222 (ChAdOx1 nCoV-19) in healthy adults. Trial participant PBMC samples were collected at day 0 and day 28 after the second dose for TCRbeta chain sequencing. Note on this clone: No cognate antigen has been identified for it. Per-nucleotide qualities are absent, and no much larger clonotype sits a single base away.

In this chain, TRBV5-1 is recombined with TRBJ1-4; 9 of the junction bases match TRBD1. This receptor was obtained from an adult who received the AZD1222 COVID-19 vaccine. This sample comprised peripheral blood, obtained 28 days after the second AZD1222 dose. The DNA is TGCGCCAGCAGCAGAACAGGGGGCGCGGATGAAAAACTGTTTTTT. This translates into CASSRTGGADEKLFF.